Listed here are 32 T cell receptor beta chains from one sample, sequenced in a study of T cell responses to AZD1222 COVID-19 vaccine. TCRdb's table, derived via immunoSEQ multiplex PCR, lists solely in-frame clones and lacks some. The table has tens of thousands of clones, roughly four fifths seen once; the top ten hold 26%. Sample: peripheral blood, taken 28 days after the second AZD1222 dose. The receptor set was obtained from an adult who received the AZD1222 COVID-19 vaccine.

This clone turned up a few times. The V and J genes are TRBV30 and TRBJ2-2, with 7 nucleotides matching TRBD1. V lost 3 bases to trimming and J lost 7 bases; unmatched junction nucleotides: 8. This CDR3 has 14 residues. The germline V gene encodes CDR1 GTSNPN and CDR2 SVGIG (reference sequence). The CDR3 region is CAWRPQGQHGELFF. The CDR3 DNA is TGTGCCTGGAGGCCTCAGGGACAGCACGGGGAGCTGTTTTTT.

The chain recombines TRBV5-1 with TRBJ2-7; 10 positions match TRBD1. From germline, CDR1 is SGHRS and CDR2 YFSETQ. With 5 bases clipped from V and 3 bases from J, the junction kept 5 bases outside the gene matches. The CDR3 sequence is 14 residues long. The CDR3 DNA is TGCGCCAGCAGGGAGGGACAGGGGATCTACGAGCAGTACTTC. This translates into CASREGQGIYEQYF.

J is TRBJ2-1 and V is TRBV7-2, with TRBD2 matching over 10 bases. CDR3 length: 15 residues. CDR1 is SGHTA, CDR2 FQGNSA, per germline. V was pared by 7 bases and J by 6 bases, with 9 bases of the junction left unmatched. The CDR3 here is CASTLRTSGINEQFF. CDR3 in DNA: TGTGCCAGCACCCTACGTACTAGCGGGATCAATGAGCAGTTCTTC.

This clone turned up a few times. The V call is TRBV6-5, the J call TRBJ2-7; D ambiguous. The ends were cut back, 8 bases at V and 0 bases at J, with 14 bases in the middle. Germline V lookup: CDR1 MNHEY, CDR2 SVGAGI. The CDR3 is 14 residues long. DNA for the CDR3: TGTGCCAGCTATCAGCGAGGTAGCTCCTACGAGCAGTACTTC. Translated: CASYQRGSSYEQYF.

The chain combines TRBV3-1 (or the pseudogene TRBV3-2) with TRBJ1-1; no clear D. The CDR3 sequence is 14 residues long. V shed 4 bases and J shed 4 bases, with 13 bases lying between them. Germline loops: CDR1 LGHDT, CDR2 YNNKEL (reference sequence). CDR3 amino acids: CASSPWHGSTEAFF. In DNA form, the CDR3 reads TGTGCCAGCAGCCCCTGGCACGGTTCCACTGAAGCTTTCTTT.

The chain has TRBV5-1 and TRBJ2-1, with D uncertain. The CDR3 spans 16 residues. Trimming left V 1 base short and J 0 bases short, with 11 bases between. Germline V gene lookup returns CDR1 SGHRS and CDR2 YFSETQ. CDR3 in amino acids: CASSLWRGSSYNEQFF. CDR3 sequence (DNA): TGCGCCAGCAGCTTGTGGCGCGGTAGCTCCTACAATGAGCAGTTCTTC.

The chain is built from TRBV28 and TRBJ2-5; D gene unclear. The germline V and J ends were trimmed by 1 base and 2 bases, with 8 bases remaining between them. The CDR3 extends over 14 amino acids. The V gene's germline CDR1 is MDHEN and CDR2 SYDVKM. CDR3 in amino acids: CASSLYVSQETQYF. Written as DNA, the CDR3 is TGTGCCAGCAGTTTATACGTCTCACAAGAGACCCAGTACTTC.

The gene calls are TRBV16 and TRBJ2-2; D is undetermined. This CDR3 is built from 14 residues. CDR1 is KGHSY, CDR2 FQNENV, per germline. With 0 bases removed from V and 4 bases from J, the gap between germline ends came to 6 bases. The CDR3 DNA reads TGTGCCAGCAGCCAATCTCGTCCCACCGGGGAGCTGTTTTTT. Translated, it gives CASSQSRPTGELFF.

With regard to this clone: Distinct nucleotide sequences in the sample also encode this CDR3. The genes are TRBV7-3 and TRBJ2-3, with TRBD1 as a possible D gene (6 bases). This CDR3 spans 14 amino acids. CDR1 and CDR2 from the germline V gene are SGHTA and FQGTGA. Trimming removed 5 bases from V and 0 bases from J, with 9 bases in between. The CDR3 spells CASSPGQSTDTQYF. CDR3 bases: TGTGCCAGCAGCCCAGGACAGAGCACAGATACGCAGTATTTT.

The chain links TRBV28 to TRBJ2-1, with TRBD2 matching 10 bases. The CDR3 consists of 16 residues. The germline V gene encodes CDR1 MDHEN and CDR2 SYDVKM. V was clipped by 3 bases and J by 0 bases; unmatched bases: 2. CDR3 amino acids: CASSFPSGSSYNEQFF. The CDR3 DNA reads as TGTGCCAGCAGTTTCCCTAGCGGGAGCTCCTACAATGAGCAGTTCTTC.

V usage is TRBV28 and J usage is TRBJ1-4; tentatively, D is TRBD1 (6 bases). Germline CDR1 and CDR2: MDHEN and SYDVKM. CDR3 length equals 17 residues. Trimming pared 5 bases from V and 6 bases from J, leaving 22 bases between. CDR3 amino acids: CASSPNTPGEIHEKLFF. DNA for the CDR3: TGTGCCAGCAGTCCCAATACACCAGGGGAAATTCATGAAAAACTGTTTTTT.

The CDR3 spells CASSYSGDYEQYF. CDR3 bases: TGTGCCAGCAGTTACAGTGGGGACTACGAGCAGTACTTC. The chain employs TRBV6-7 and TRBJ2-7; D call uncertain. TRBV6-7 is an ORF; its function is uncertain. The germline V and J ends were trimmed by 2 bases and 3 bases, with 8 bases remaining between them. This CDR3 has 13 amino acids.

The chain joins TRBV6-2 or TRBV6-3 to TRBJ1-2; D gene unclear. CDR1 is MNHEY, CDR2 SVGEGT, per germline. The length of the CDR3 is 12 residues. The ends were cut back, 4 bases at V and 4 bases at J, with 7 bases in the middle. CDR3 region: CASSFGGYGYTF. The CDR3 coding sequence is TGTGCCAGCAGTTTTGGAGGCTATGGCTACACCTTC.

The V call is TRBV16, the J call TRBJ1-5; tentative D call: TRBD1 (6 bases). V lost 0 bases and J 7 bases, leaving 16 bases between the germline ends. The germline gives CDR1 KGHSY, CDR2 FQNENV. The CDR3 is 16 amino acids. As DNA, the CDR3 is TGTGCCAGCAGCCAATCCGTGGGGGCAGGGAAGCAGCCCCAGCATTTT. It is translated as CASSQSVGAGKQPQHF.

The chain links TRBV2 to TRBJ1-5; perhaps TRBD1 as D (6 bases). With 6 bases removed from V and 6 bases from J, the gap between germline ends came to 12 bases. CDR1 SNHLY and CDR2 FYNNEI come from the germline V gene. The CDR3 is 13 amino acids. The CDR3 DNA sequence: TGTGCCAGCAGAGTCTCCAGGGGTCAGCCCCAGCATTTT. Amino acid sequence: CASRVSRGQPQHF.

The chain employs TRBV19 and TRBJ1-2; D uncertain. CDR1 and CDR2 from the germline V gene are LNHDA and SQIVND (reference sequence). The V and J ends lost 3 bases and 4 bases respectively, with 6 bases between them. The length of the CDR3 is 12 residues. The DNA for the CDR3 is TGTGCCAGTAGTATTCTCGGCTATGGCTACACCTTC. Translated: CASSILGYGYTF.

This chain connects TRBV2 to TRBJ2-7, with TRBD1 matching 9 bases. The germline gives CDR1 SNHLY, CDR2 FYNNEI. The CDR3 loop spans 13 amino acids. Trimming removed 4 bases from V and 4 bases from J; junction bases left unmatched: 2. The CDR3 protein is CASSGQGGYEQYF. CDR3 DNA: TGTGCCAGCAGTGGACAGGGGGGATACGAGCAGTACTTC. Supplemented by reference TRBV2 and TRBJ2-7, the full variable domain reads EPEVTQTPSHQVTQMGQEVILRCVPISNHLYFYWYRQILGQKVEFLVSFYNNEISEKSEIFDDQFSVERPDGSNFTLKIRSTKLEDSAMYFCASSGQGGYEQYFGPGTRLTVT.

This clone qualifies as large. CDR3 protein: CASSPGGSNQPQHF. DNA for the CDR3: TGTGCCAGCAGCCCAGGGGGGAGCAATCAGCCCCAGCATTTT. The chain combines TRBV28 with TRBJ1-5, with 7 nucleotides matching TRBD1. The CDR3 has 14 residues. CDR1 is MDHEN, CDR2 SYDVKM, per germline. Unmatched junction bases numbered 3, after V lost 6 bases and J lost 1 base.

V usage is TRBV3-1 (or the pseudogene TRBV3-2) and J usage is TRBJ1-2, with a possible D match to TRBD1 (5 bases). V was pared by 1 base and J by 8 bases, with 23 bases between. CDR1 and CDR2 (germline): LGHDT, YNNKEL (reference sequence). The CDR3 runs to 17 residues. The CDR3 sequence is CASSQAVRGADLGGYTF. As DNA, the CDR3 is TGTGCCAGCAGCCAAGCAGTCCGAGGGGCCGACCTCGGGGGCTACACCTTC.

In nucleotides, the CDR3 is TGCGCCAGCAGCCCCTCCCGGGCCAGGGGGATCGAGCAGTACTTC. This gives the protein CASSPSRARGIEQYF. The rearrangement uses TRBV5-1 and TRBJ2-7; 7 positions match TRBD1. The CDR3 runs 15 residues. Germline assignment: CDR1 SGHRS and CDR2 YFSETQ. Trimming at V came to 4 bases and at J to 6 bases, leaving 13 bases not matched to a gene.

The chain uses TRBV27 and TRBJ1-5; D is ambiguous. The V and J ends lost 1 base and 0 bases respectively, with 7 bases between them. Per germline, CDR1 MNHEY and CDR2 SMNVEV (reference sequence). This CDR3 comprises 15 residues. CDR3 in amino acids: CASSLYRPSNQPQHF. In nucleotides, the CDR3 is TGTGCCAGCAGTTTATATCGGCCTAGCAATCAGCCCCAGCATTTT.

This chain links TRBV28 with TRBJ1-3, with 11 bases matching TRBD1. Germline V gene lookup returns CDR1 MDHEN and CDR2 SYDVKM. The CDR3 contains 16 residues. J lost 1 base, V lost 3 bases, and 2 bases had no gene match. Written as DNA, the CDR3 is TGTGCCAGCAGTTTGTGGGACAGGGGGTCTGGAAACACCATATATTTT. It specifies CASSLWDRGSGNTIYF.

The chain uses TRBV5-1 and TRBJ2-5; D remains unclear. The CDR3 totals 14 residues. The V gene lost 0 bases and the J gene lost 2 bases, with 8 bases spanning the gap. Per germline, CDR1 SGHRS and CDR2 YFSETQ. In DNA, the CDR3 is TGCGCCAGCAGCTTGGCTGGCAGTCAAGAGACCCAGTACTTC. It encodes CASSLAGSQETQYF.

V gene TRBV7-6 combines with J gene TRBJ2-1; 8 bases map to TRBD1. The J segment lost 15 bases and the V segment lost 0 bases, leaving 7 bases of the junction unmatched. The CDR3 consists of 13 residues. Germline CDR1 and CDR2: SGHVS and FNYEAQ. Written as DNA, the CDR3 is TGTGCCAGCAGCTTAGCCCAGGGACAGGAAAGGTTCTTC. This encodes CASSLAQGQERFF.

This clone was detected a few times. CDR3 amino acids: CASRPTGEEQYF. CDR3 bases: TGTGCCAGCAGGCCCACAGGGGAAGAGCAGTACTTC. The chain links TRBV7-9 to TRBJ2-7, with 7 bases identical to TRBD1. The CDR3 loop spans 12 amino acids. The ends lost 6 bases at V and 7 bases at J; junction bases unmatched: 6. Germline loops: CDR1 SEHNR, CDR2 FQNEAQ (reference sequence).

The V and J genes are TRBV7-3 and TRBJ1-1; no clear D. The CDR3 is made up of 13 amino acids. Germline values: CDR1 SGHTA, CDR2 FQGTGA. The V and J ends lost 2 bases and 2 bases respectively, with 6 bases between them. CDR3 residues: CASSLVENTEAFF. The CDR3 coding sequence is TGTGCCAGCAGCTTAGTTGAAAACACTGAAGCTTTCTTT.

The rearrangement links TRBV7-9 to TRBJ2-1; D is possibly TRBD1 or TRBD2 (6 bases each). Germline V CDR1 and CDR2: SEHNR, FQNEAQ (reference sequence). The V end was cut by 5 bases, the J end by 0 bases, with 14 bases between. The CDR3 extends over 16 amino acids. The CDR3 DNA sequence: TGTGCCAGCAGCCCCGTAGGGGGGAGCTCCTACAATGAGCAGTTCTTC. It encodes CASSPVGGSSYNEQFF.

The chain is built from TRBV9 and TRBJ2-1, with TRBD2 identical over 14 bases. The CDR3 totals 19 residues. CDR1 SGDLS and CDR2 YYNGEE come from the germline V gene. After removal of 0 bases from V and 2 bases from J, the junction contained 7 bases not matched to a gene. This CDR3 is CASSVESGTSGRAYNEQFF. The CDR3 coding sequence is TGTGCCAGCAGCGTAGAATCTGGGACTAGCGGGAGAGCCTACAATGAGCAGTTCTTC.

This clone occurred once. The chain carries TRBV12-3 or TRBV12-4 and TRBJ1-2, with D possibly TRBD1 on 6 matching bases. V was cut by 6 bases and J by 1 base, with 9 bases left in between. There are 13 residues in the CDR3. CDR3 coding DNA: TGTGCCAGCAGCAAGGACAGTAACTATGGCTACACCTTC. Its translation: CASSKDSNYGYTF.

The rearrangement uses TRBV4-3 and TRBJ1-4, with D possibly being TRBD1 (5 bases). The V end lost 2 bases, the J end lost 7 bases, and 8 bases lay between the germline ends. CDR1 LGHNA and CDR2 YSLEER come from the germline V gene. CDR3 length: 13 amino acids. CDR3 DNA sequence: TGCGCCAGCAGCCAACTTGGGGGTGAAAAACTGTTTTTT. This codes for CASSQLGGEKLFF.

The chain has TRBV6-5 and TRBJ1-4; D ambiguous. CDR1 is MNHEY and CDR2 is SVGAGI in the germline V gene. Between the trimmed V and J ends, which lost 6 bases and 3 bases, there was a span of 8 bases. This CDR3 has 13 residues. The DNA of the CDR3 is TGTGCCAGCAGGGTGCAGGCTAATGAAAAACTGTTTTTT. This codes for CASRVQANEKLFF.

The table lists this clone with a count of one. V usage is TRBV29-1 and J usage is TRBJ2-4, with D possibly TRBD1 on 6 matching bases. Germline V gene sequence: CDR1 SQVTM, CDR2 ANQGSEA. With 4 bases removed from V and 3 bases from J, the gap between germline ends came to 16 bases. This CDR3 contains 15 residues. DNA for the CDR3: TGCAGCGTTGGTGGTGGGAGAGGGGGCAAAAACATTCAGTACTTC. Amino acid sequence: CSVGGGRGGKNIQYF.